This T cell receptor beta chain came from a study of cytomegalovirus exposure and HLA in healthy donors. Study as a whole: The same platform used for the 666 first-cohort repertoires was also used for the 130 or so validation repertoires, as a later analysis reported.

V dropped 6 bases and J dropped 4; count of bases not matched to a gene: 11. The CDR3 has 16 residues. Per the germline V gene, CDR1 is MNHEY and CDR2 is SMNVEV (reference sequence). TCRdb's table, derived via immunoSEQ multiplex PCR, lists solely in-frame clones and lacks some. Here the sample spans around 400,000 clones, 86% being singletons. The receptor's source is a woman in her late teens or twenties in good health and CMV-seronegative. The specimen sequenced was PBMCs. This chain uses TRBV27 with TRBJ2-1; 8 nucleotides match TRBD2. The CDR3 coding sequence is TGTGCCAGCAGCCCCTATGGCCCTAGCGGGTACAATGAGCAGTTCTTC. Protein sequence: CASSPYGPSGYNEQFF.